The 2 T cell receptor beta chains given below trace back to one sample, sequenced in a study of T and B cells in COVID-19 patients. Multiplex PCR with BIOMED2 TRB-A/B primer pools amplified TRB rearrangements. TCRdb passed the multiplex PCR reads through MiXCR, listing each CDR3 protein once. The table has fewer than 5,000 distinct CDR3 sequences, about 33% seen once. TRB was amplified from around 230-520 ng of blood genomic DNA. The sample was blood. All receptors come from a human donor who had recovered from COVID-19.

This clonotype occurred a few times. The chain employs TRBV7-2 and TRBJ2-3, with no clear D. V lost 4 bases and J 0 bases, leaving 8 bases between the germline ends. Germline V gene sequence: CDR1 SGHTA, CDR2 FQGNSA. The CDR3 covers 14 residues. The DNA for the CDR3 is TGTGCCAGCAGCTCGGGCCTTAGCACAGATACGCAGTATTTT. As protein: CASSSGLSTDTQYF.

The V and J genes are TRBV5-4 and TRBJ2-1, with D perhaps TRBD2 (5 bases). Trimming stripped 1 base from V and 3 bases from J, with 8 bases between. The CDR3 runs to 14 residues. Germline V gene lookup returns CDR1 SGHNT and CDR2 YYREEE (reference sequence). CDR3 protein: CASSLPGIYNEQFF. In nucleotides, the CDR3 is TGTGCCAGCAGCTTGCCGGGAATCTACAATGAGCAGTTCTTC.